This T cell receptor (beta chain) was documented in a study of blood T cells in healthy people across ages. The V gene's germline CDR1 is MNHEY and CDR2 SVGAGI. Trimming shortened V by 1 base and J by 5 bases, and 9 bases separated the two germline ends. The CDR3 is made up of 13 amino acids. A second PCR, run for roughly 6 to 11 cycles, used a sample-barcoded 5' primer plus a J-beta primer mix. Each CDR3 protein gets one entry after TCRdb re-called the 5' RACE reads with MiXCR. Here the sample spans roughly 1.9 million distinct CDR3 sequences, roughly two fifths being singletons. The receptor comes from a human donor in good health. The chain recombines TRBV6-5 with TRBJ2-7; D is unresolved. What was sequenced was blood. As DNA, the CDR3 is TGTGCCAGCAGTTACTTAACCGGTGACGAGCAGTACTTC. Its translation is CASSYLTGDEQYF.